These 26 T cell receptor beta chains originate from one sample sequenced in a study of post-analysis software for immune sequencing data. Unique molecular identifiers were present in the TCR beta cDNA libraries. TCRdb re-analysed the PCR reads in MiXCR, keeping a single row per CDR3 protein. Counted here are approximately 630,000 distinct CDR3 sequences, around 64% occurring once; the ten biggest clones make up around 11%. Study-wide results and caveats: With TRBV5-6, TRBV5-1 and TRBV20-1 included, five TRBV segments were more frequent in patients than in controls.

The antigens for these receptors are not known. Sequenced input: blood. The receptors shown here come from a girl aged 2-10 years with multiple sclerosis.

This clonotype was recorded a few times. The V and J genes are TRBV6-2 or TRBV6-3 and TRBJ2-7; 8 bases match TRBD2. V shed 7 bases and J 4 bases; nucleotides not matched to a gene: 12. The CDR3 is made up of 15 amino acids. Germline lookup yields CDR1 MNHEY and CDR2 SVGEGT. The CDR3 DNA sequence: TGTGCCAGCACCCTTGACTCGGGACTAGAGTACGAGCAGTACTTC. It is translated as CASTLDSGLEYEQYF.

V usage is TRBV7-9 and J usage is TRBJ2-3; the match to TRBD2 covers 12 bases. V lost 5 bases, J lost 2 bases, and 5 bases stayed unmatched. Per the germline V gene, CDR1 is SEHNR and CDR2 is FQNEAQ (reference sequence). CDR3 length: 16 amino acids. The CDR3 spells CASSERTSGNTDTQYF. The CDR3 DNA reads TGTGCCAGCAGCGAGAGGACTAGCGGGAACACAGATACGCAGTATTTT.

The chain carries TRBV20-1 and TRBJ2-3; D remains unclear. CDR1 is DFQATT, CDR2 SNEGSKA, per germline (reference sequence). The CDR3 covers 12 residues. V gave up 4 bases and J gave up 6 bases, with 11 bases separating them. In DNA form, the CDR3 reads TGCAGTGCTAATGGGGTCGCGGATACGCAGTATTTT. Encoded protein: CSANGVADTQYF.

The chain has TRBV20-1 and TRBJ2-1; 11 positions match TRBD2. The CDR3 runs 16 residues. The V and J ends lost 6 bases and 0 bases, in that order; junction bases with no gene match: 7. In germline, CDR1 is DFQATT, CDR2 SNEGSKA (reference sequence). The CDR3 spells CSATGTSGRSYNEQFF. For the CDR3, the DNA is TGCAGTGCGACCGGGACTAGCGGCCGCTCCTACAATGAGCAGTTCTTC.

V and J are TRBV7-2 and TRBJ2-2; 7 nucleotides match TRBD2. CDR1 SGHTA and CDR2 FQGNSA come from the germline V gene. This CDR3 comprises 14 residues. J lost 1 base, V lost 7 bases, and 3 bases had no gene match. This CDR3 is CASTLAVNTGELFF. As DNA, the CDR3 is TGTGCCAGCACCCTAGCGGTGAACACCGGGGAGCTGTTTTTT.

The chain is built from TRBV14 and TRBJ1-1; a possible D gene is TRBD1 (5 bases). The CDR3 extends over 14 amino acids. Germline V gives CDR1 SGHDN, CDR2 FVKESK. Trimming shortened V by 2 bases and J by 4 bases, and 11 bases separated the two germline ends. CDR3 in DNA: TGTGCCAGCAGCCAAACCCGGGGGGGCACTGAAGCTTTCTTT. Translated: CASSQTRGGTEAFF.

The gene calls are TRBV5-6 and TRBJ1-2; D uncertain. V was trimmed by 4 bases and J by 1 base, leaving 8 bases between them. This CDR3 has 13 amino acids. Germline V gene sequence: CDR1 SGHDT, CDR2 YYEEEE. In DNA form, the CDR3 reads TGTGCCAGCAGCGGCGGGATTAACTATGGCTACACCTTC. Protein: CASSGGINYGYTF.

The chain links TRBV29-1 to TRBJ1-1, with 8 bases that match TRBD1. V gave up 3 bases and J gave up 2 bases; unmatched junction bases: 5. The germline CDR1 and CDR2 sequences are SQVTM and ANQGSEA. CDR3 length: 14 amino acids. CDR3 in DNA: TGCAGCGTTGACCCTGGACAGGGTAACACTGAAGCTTTCTTT. It yields the protein CSVDPGQGNTEAFF.

This chain connects TRBV20-1 to TRBJ1-2; D call uncertain. V was cut by 3 bases and J by 12 bases, with 14 bases left in between. Germline CDR1 reads DFQATT; CDR2 reads SNEGSKA (reference sequence). This CDR3 is built from 11 residues. The CDR3 sequence is CSAREDYVNTF. The CDR3 DNA follows: TGCAGTGCTAGGGAGGACTACGTTAACACCTTC.

V gene TRBV6-5 combines with J gene TRBJ2-3, with D possibly being TRBD2 (5 bases). V lost 0 bases, J lost 6 bases, and 10 bases lay in between. Looked up from germline, CDR1 is MNHEY and CDR2 is SVGAGI. There are 14 residues in the CDR3. In DNA form, the CDR3 reads TGTGCCAGCAGTTACTCGCGGGTTTCGGATACGCAGTATTTT. Residues: CASSYSRVSDTQYF.

In its sample, this clonotype was seen many times. The rearrangement uses TRBV20-1 and TRBJ2-3; no definite D call. Looked up from germline, CDR1 is DFQATT and CDR2 is SNEGSKA (reference sequence). The CDR3 runs 14 residues. V was trimmed by 2 bases and J by 0 bases, leaving 9 bases between them. The CDR3 coding sequence is TGCAGTGCTAGATGGTACACTAGCACAGATACGCAGTATTTT. It encodes CSARWYTSTDTQYF.

The chain is built from TRBV3-1 and TRBJ2-5; 9 positions match TRBD1. CDR1 is LGHDT, CDR2 YNNKEL, per germline (reference sequence). V lost 4 bases to trimming and J lost 11 bases; unmatched junction nucleotides: 8. The CDR3 covers 13 residues. The CDR3 sequence: CASSRDRATGQYF. The CDR3 DNA reads as TGTGCCAGCAGCCGGGACAGGGCGACCGGGCAGTACTTC.

The chain employs TRBV11-2 and TRBJ2-7; D not resolved. CDR1 and CDR2 (germline): SGHAT, FQNNGV. The length of the CDR3 is 14 residues. Trimming took 1 base from V and 2 from J, leaving 9 bases between them. In DNA, the CDR3 is TGTGCCAGCAGCTTAGTTCAGGTTACCTACGAGCAGTACTTC. As protein: CASSLVQVTYEQYF.

J is TRBJ2-4 and V is TRBV7-6, with no clear D. Germline V gene sequence: CDR1 SGHVS, CDR2 FNYEAQ. The CDR3 loop spans 17 amino acids. V lost 2 bases to trimming and J lost 0 bases, with 14 bases between them. The DNA for the CDR3 is TGTGCCAGCAGCTTACGGGCCCGACACTTAGCCAAAAACATTCAGTACTTC. Residues: CASSLRARHLAKNIQYF.

About this clonotype: One junction end disagrees with the germline gene, perhaps due to a read error. This sequence joins TRBV5-1 and TRBJ2-2; D not certain. The CDR3 consists of 14 residues. Germline values: CDR1 SGHRS, CDR2 YFSETQ. The CDR3 DNA sequence: TGTGCCAGCAGCCCCAGGTCATACACCGGGGAGCTGTTTTTT. Translation gives CASSPRSYTGELFF. Full variable domain (outside the CDR3, taken from reference TRBV5-1 and TRBJ2-2): KAGVTQTPRYLIKTRGQQVTLSCSPISGHRSVSWYQQTPGQGLQFLFEYFSETQRNKGNFPGRFSGRQFSNSRSEMNVSTLELGDSALYLCASSPRSYTGELFFGEGSRLTVL.

The J gene is TRBJ2-1, the V gene TRBV30, with a possible D match to TRBD2 (6 bases). Trimming stripped 1 base from V and 0 bases from J, with 10 bases between. Looked up from germline, CDR1 is GTSNPN and CDR2 is SVGIG (reference sequence). This CDR3 comprises 15 residues. CDR3 bases: TGTGCCTGGAGTGGGACTACCCTCTCCTACAATGAGCAGTTCTTC. Residues: CAWSGTTLSYNEQFF.

This clonotype was recorded a few times. The rearrangement uses TRBV6-1 and TRBJ2-7, with unresolved D. This CDR3 contains 11 residues. Germline assignment: CDR1 MNHNS and CDR2 SASEGT. V lost 6 bases and J 4 bases, leaving 7 bases between the germline ends. CDR3 residues: CASRTTYEQYF. CDR3 coding DNA: TGTGCCAGCAGGACCACTTACGAGCAGTACTTC.

The rearrangement links TRBV20-1 to TRBJ2-7, with D perhaps matching TRBD1 or TRBD2 (5 bases each). CDR3 length: 19 residues. CDR1 and CDR2 from the germline V gene are DFQATT and SNEGSKA (reference sequence). V lost 0 bases and J lost 3, with 27 bases in between. The CDR3 DNA follows: TGCAGTGCTAGAGATCATCGGGGCTTGGAGTTAAGCCCCTTCTACGAGCAGTACTTC. This translates into CSARDHRGLELSPFYEQYF.

The rearrangement uses TRBV10-3 and TRBJ2-6; unclear D gene. V dropped 2 bases and J dropped 0 bases, with 14 bases sitting between them. CDR1 and CDR2 from the germline V gene are ENHRY and SYGVKD. The CDR3 has 18 amino acids. CDR3 in amino acids: CAISEEEFRSSGANVLTF. DNA for the CDR3: TGTGCCATCAGTGAGGAAGAGTTCAGGAGCTCTGGGGCCAACGTCCTGACTTTC.

V and J are TRBV28 and TRBJ2-7; D not resolved. The CDR3 loop spans 17 amino acids. With 7 bases removed from V and 4 bases from J, the gap between germline ends came to 26 bases. Per germline, CDR1 MDHEN and CDR2 SYDVKM. The CDR3 DNA reads as TGTGCCAGCAACCATATTTCCGGGTCCCTCTTTCCATACGAGCAGTACTTC. Protein sequence: CASNHISGSLFPYEQYF.

The V gene is TRBV12-3 or TRBV12-4, the J gene TRBJ2-4; a weak D match, TRBD2 (7 bases). The CDR3 is 14 amino acids. V was trimmed by 9 bases and J by 6 bases, leaving 18 bases between them. The CDR3 is CASVRGAPGNIQYF. The CDR3 coding sequence is TGTGCCAGTGTACGGGGGGCCCCTGGAAACATTCAGTACTTC.

J is TRBJ2-2 and V is TRBV7-9; maybe TRBD2 (5 bases). This CDR3 spans 13 amino acids. Germline assignment: CDR1 SEHNR and CDR2 FQNEAQ (reference sequence). Deletions cut 7 bases from V and 7 bases from J, with 13 bases between. In nucleotides, the CDR3 is TGTGCCAGCACCCATCCAGGAGGCGGGGAGCTGTTTTTT. As protein: CASTHPGGGELFF.

V gene TRBV25-1 combines with J gene TRBJ1-4; D possibly corresponds to TRBD1 (5 bases). CDR3 length equals 12 residues. Germline CDR1 is MGHDK and CDR2 is SYGVNS. The germline V and J ends were trimmed by 10 bases and 10 bases, with 16 bases remaining between them. The CDR3 nucleotides read TGTGCCACTCTGACCTTCGGGGGAAAACTGTTTTTT. Residues: CATLTFGGKLFF.

The rearrangement joins TRBV7-6 to TRBJ2-1, with D hard to call. V was cut by 1 base and J by 7 bases, with 11 bases left in between. In germline, CDR1 is SGHVS, CDR2 FNYEAQ. The CDR3 has 14 amino acids. The CDR3 region is CASSLVQERNEQFF. CDR3 DNA sequence: TGTGCCAGCAGCTTAGTTCAGGAAAGGAATGAGCAGTTCTTC.

The chain combines TRBV4-3 with TRBJ2-5; D gene unclear. CDR1 and CDR2 (germline): LGHNA, YSLEER. Trimming cost V 0 bases and J 5 bases, with 10 bases left between them. This CDR3 has 14 residues. CDR3 region: CASSQDMNGETQYF. The CDR3 nucleotides are TGCGCCAGCAGCCAAGATATGAACGGGGAGACCCAGTACTTC.

This clonotype was detected only once. The rearrangement links TRBV30 to TRBJ2-7, with 7 bases aligning to TRBD1. The V gene's germline CDR1 is GTSNPN and CDR2 SVGIG (reference sequence). Trimming cost V 8 bases and J 0 bases; bases outside gene matches: 7. CDR3 length: 13 amino acids. In DNA form, the CDR3 reads TGTGCCGCCCGGGACAGCAGCTCCTACGAGCAGTACTTC. It specifies CAARDSSSYEQYF.